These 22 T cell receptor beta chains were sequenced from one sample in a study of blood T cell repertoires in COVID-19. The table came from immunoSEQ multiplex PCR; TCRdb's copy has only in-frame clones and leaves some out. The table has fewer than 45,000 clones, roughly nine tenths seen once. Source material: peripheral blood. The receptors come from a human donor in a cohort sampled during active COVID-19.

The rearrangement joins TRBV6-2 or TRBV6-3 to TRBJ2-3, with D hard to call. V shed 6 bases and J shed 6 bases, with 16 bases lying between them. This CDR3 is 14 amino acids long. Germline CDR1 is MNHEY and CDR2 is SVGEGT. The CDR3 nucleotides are TGTGCCAGCAGCCGCTGGCTTAGCTCCGATACGCAGTATTTT. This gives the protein CASSRWLSSDTQYF.

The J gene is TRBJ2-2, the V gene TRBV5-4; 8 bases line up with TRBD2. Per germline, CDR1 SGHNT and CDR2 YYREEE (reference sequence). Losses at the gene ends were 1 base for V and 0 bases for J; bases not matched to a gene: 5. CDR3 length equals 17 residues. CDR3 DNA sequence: TGTGCCAGCAGCTTGTTTACGGGAGGGACGAACACCGGGGAGCTGTTTTTT. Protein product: CASSLFTGGTNTGELFF.

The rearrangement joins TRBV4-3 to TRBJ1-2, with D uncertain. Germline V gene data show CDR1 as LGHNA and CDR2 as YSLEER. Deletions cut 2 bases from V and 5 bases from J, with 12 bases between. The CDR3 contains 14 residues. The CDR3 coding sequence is TGCGCCAGCAGCCAATCGTTGCGAGGGTATGGCTACACCTTC. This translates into CASSQSLRGYGYTF.

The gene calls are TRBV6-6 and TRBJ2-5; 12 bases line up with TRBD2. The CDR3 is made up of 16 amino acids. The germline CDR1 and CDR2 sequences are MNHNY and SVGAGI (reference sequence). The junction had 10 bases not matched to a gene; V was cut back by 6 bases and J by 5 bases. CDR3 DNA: TGTGCCAGCAGGACGGGACTAGCGGGTTTTCGTGAGACCCAGTACTTC. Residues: CASRTGLAGFRETQYF.

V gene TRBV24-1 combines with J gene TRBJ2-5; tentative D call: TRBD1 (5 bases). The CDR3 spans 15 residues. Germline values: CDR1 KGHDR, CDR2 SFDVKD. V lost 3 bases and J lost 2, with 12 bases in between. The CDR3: CATSDRLTAQETQYF. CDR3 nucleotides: TGTGCCACCAGTGATCGATTGACAGCTCAAGAGACCCAGTACTTC.

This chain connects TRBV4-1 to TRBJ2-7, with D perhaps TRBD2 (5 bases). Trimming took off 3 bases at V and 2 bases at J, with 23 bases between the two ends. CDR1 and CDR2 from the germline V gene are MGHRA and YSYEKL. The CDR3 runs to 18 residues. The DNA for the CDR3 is TGCGCCAGCAGCCAGCAAATCGGACTGAGGGTGATACCCTACGAGCAGTACTTC. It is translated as CASSQQIGLRVIPYEQYF.

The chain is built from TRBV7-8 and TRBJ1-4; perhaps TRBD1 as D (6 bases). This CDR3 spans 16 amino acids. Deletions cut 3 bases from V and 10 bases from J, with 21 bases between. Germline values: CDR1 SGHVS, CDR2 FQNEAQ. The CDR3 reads CASSLATRDKAVKLFF. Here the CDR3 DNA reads TGTGCCAGCAGCTTGGCAACCCGGGACAAAGCGGTAAAACTGTTTTTT.

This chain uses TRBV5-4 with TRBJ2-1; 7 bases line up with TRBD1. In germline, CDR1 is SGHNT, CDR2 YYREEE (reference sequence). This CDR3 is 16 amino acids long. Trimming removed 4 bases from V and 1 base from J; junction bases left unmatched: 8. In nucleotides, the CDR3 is TGTGCCAGCAGCACCCGACAGGGAGAGTCCTACAATGAGCAGTTCTTC. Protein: CASSTRQGESYNEQFF.

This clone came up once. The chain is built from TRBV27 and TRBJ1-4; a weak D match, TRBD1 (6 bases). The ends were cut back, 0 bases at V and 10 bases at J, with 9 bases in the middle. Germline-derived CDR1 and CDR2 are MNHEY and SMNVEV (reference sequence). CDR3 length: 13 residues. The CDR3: CASSLSVRGKLFF. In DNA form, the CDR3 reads TGTGCCAGCAGTTTATCGGTCAGGGGAAAACTGTTTTTT.

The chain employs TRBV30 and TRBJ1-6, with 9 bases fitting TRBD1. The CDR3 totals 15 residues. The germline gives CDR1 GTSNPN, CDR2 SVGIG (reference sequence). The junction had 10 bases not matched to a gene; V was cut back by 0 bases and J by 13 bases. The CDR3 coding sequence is TGTGCCTGGAGTGTACTGGCCGGGACAGGGAGCCCCCTCCACTTT. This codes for CAWSVLAGTGSPLHF.

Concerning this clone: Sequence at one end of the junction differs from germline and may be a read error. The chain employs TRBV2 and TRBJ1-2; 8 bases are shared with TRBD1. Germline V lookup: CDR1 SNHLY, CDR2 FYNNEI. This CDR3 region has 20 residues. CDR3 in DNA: TGTGCCAGCAGCGGAGATCCCGGGACAGGAGCCGATATTCCTAAATATGGCTACACCTTC. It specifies CASSGDPGTGADIPKYGYTF.

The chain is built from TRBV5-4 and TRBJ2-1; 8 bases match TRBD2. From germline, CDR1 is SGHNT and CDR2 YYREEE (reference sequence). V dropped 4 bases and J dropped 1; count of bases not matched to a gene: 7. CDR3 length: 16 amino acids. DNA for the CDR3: TGTGCCAGCAGCCCCGGGGGGGCCAGGTCCTACAATGAGCAGTTCTTC. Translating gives CASSPGGARSYNEQFF. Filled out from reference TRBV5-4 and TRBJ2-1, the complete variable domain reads ETGVTQSPTHLIKTRGQQVTLRCSSQSGHNTVSWYQQALGQGPQFIFQYYREEENGRGNFPPRFSGLQFPNYSSELNVNALELDDSALYLCASSPGGARSYNEQFFGPGTRLTVL.

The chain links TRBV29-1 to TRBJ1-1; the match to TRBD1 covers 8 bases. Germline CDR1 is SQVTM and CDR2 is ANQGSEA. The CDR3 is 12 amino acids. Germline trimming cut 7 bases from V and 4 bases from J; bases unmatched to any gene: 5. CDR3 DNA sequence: TGCAGCGCCGAACAGGGGGGCACTGAAGCTTTCTTT. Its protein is CSAEQGGTEAFF.

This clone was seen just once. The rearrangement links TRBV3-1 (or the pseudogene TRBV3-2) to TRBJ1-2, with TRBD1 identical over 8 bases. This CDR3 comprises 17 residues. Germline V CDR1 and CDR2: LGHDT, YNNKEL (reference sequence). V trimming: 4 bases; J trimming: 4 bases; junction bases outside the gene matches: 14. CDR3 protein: CASSPLTGDKGGYGYTF. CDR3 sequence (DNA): TGTGCCAGCAGCCCTCTGACAGGGGATAAGGGGGGCTATGGCTACACCTTC.

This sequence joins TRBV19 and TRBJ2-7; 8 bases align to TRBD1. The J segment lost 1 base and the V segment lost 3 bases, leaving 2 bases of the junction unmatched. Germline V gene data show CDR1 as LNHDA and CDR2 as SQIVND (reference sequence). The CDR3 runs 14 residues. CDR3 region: CASSIGTGSYEQYF. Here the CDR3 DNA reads TGTGCCAGTAGTATTGGGACAGGATCCTACGAGCAGTACTTC. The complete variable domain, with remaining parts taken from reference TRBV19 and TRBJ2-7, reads DGGITQSPKYLFRKEGQNVTLSCEQNLNHDAMYWYRQDPGQGLRLIYYSQIVNDFQKGDIAEGYSVSREKKESFPLTVTSAQKNPTAFYLCASSIGTGSYEQYFGPGTRLTVT.

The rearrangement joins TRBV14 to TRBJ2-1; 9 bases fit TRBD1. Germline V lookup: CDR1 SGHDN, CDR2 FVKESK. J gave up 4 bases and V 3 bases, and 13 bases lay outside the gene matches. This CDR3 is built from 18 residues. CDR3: CASSHPQYRDRVYNEQFF. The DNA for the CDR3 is TGTGCCAGCAGCCACCCCCAGTACCGGGACAGGGTTTACAATGAGCAGTTCTTC. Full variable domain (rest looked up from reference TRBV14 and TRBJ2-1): EAGVTQFPSHSVIEKGQTVTLRCDPISGHDNLYWYRRVMGKEIKFLLHFVKESKQDESGMPNNRFLAERTGGTYSTLKVQPAELEDSGVYFCASSHPQYRDRVYNEQFFGPGTRLTVL.

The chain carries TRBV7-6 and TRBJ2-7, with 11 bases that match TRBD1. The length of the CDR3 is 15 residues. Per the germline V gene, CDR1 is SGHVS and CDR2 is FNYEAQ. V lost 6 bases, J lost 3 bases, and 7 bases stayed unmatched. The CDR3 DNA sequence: TGTGCCAGCAGTCAGGGACAGGGGGGAAACTACGAGCAGTACTTC. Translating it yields CASSQGQGGNYEQYF.

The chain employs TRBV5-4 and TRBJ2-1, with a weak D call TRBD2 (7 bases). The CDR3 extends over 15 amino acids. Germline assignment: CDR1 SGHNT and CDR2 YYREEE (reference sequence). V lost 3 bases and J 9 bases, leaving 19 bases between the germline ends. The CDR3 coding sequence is TGTGCCAGCAGCTCCACGGGGGGCTCCAAGATTGAGCAGTTCTTC. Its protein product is CASSSTGGSKIEQFF.

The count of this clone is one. DNA of the CDR3: TGTGCCAGCAGCCTCGCTACGGGGGGCGGGTATAGCACTGAAGCTTTCTTT. Amino acids: CASSLATGGGYSTEAFF. This rearrangement joins TRBV5-4 to TRBJ1-1; D perhaps matches TRBD1 (6 bases). Trimming took off 4 bases at V and 4 bases at J, with 23 bases between the two ends. In germline, CDR1 is SGHNT, CDR2 YYREEE (reference sequence). This CDR3 has 17 amino acids.

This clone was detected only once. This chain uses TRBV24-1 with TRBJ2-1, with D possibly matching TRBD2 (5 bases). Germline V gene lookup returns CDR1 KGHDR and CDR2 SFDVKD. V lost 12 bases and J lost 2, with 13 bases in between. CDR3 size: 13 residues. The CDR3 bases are TGTGCCTCAGATGCCGGGACCTACAATGAGCAGTTCTTC. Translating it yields CASDAGTYNEQFF.

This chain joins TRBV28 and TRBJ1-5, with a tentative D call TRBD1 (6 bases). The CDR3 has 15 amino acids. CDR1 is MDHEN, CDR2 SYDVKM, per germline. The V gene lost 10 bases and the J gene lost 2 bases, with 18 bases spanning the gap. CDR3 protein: CAIQGGGSGNQPQHF. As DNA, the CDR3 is TGTGCCATCCAAGGGGGTGGTAGTGGCAATCAGCCCCAGCATTTT.

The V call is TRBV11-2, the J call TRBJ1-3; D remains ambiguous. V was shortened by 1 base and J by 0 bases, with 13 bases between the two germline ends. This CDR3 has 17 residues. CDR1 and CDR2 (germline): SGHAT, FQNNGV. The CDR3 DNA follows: TGTGCCAGCAGCTTAGGGTCCCGGACTTCCTCTGGAAACACCATATATTTT. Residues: CASSLGSRTSSGNTIYF.